This entry is about one T cell receptor (beta chain). This CDR3 region has 14 residues. Trimming cost V 4 bases and J 0 bases, with 10 bases left between them. Germline CDR1 reads SGHRS; CDR2 reads YFSETQ. Per the authors' pipeline: Researchers report that nucleated cell counts were estimated from reference gene primer amplification. TCRdb's table, derived via immunoSEQ multiplex PCR, lists solely in-frame clones and lacks some. That table supplies the V and J calls and clone size; D and trimming were determined from the DNA. Found here are about 350,000 clones, about nine tenths of them singletons; the top ten hold 3% to 4%. This specimen belongs to a study of blood T cell repertoires in COVID-19. Study details: Acute-phase and convalescent COVID-19 samples originated in the United States, Italy and Spain.

Seattle researchers signed up patients amid active infection and tracked them longitudinally. The genes are TRBV5-1 and TRBJ1-1; D gene ambiguous. The sequencing sample was made of peripheral blood. This clonotype was obtained from an older woman with COVID-19, enrolled during active disease. The CDR3 DNA follows: TGCGCCAGCAGCGCGGGAGGGCTGAACACTGAAGCTTTCTTT. This gives the protein CASSAGGLNTEAFF. Complete variable domain (other parts from reference TRBV5-1 and TRBJ1-1): KAGVTQTPRYLIKTRGQQVTLSCSPISGHRSVSWYQQTPGQGLQFLFEYFSETQRNKGNFPGRFSGRQFSNSRSEMNVSTLELGDSALYLCASSAGGLNTEAFFGQGTRLTVV.